This T cell receptor (beta chain) was found in a study of OX40 agonist ivuxolimab in advanced cancers. Study details: Cohort: roughly 79% men, mean age 60, aged roughly 23 to 79. Findings and caveats of the study: Partial responders receiving 0.1-3.0 mg/kg showed among the lowest clonal expansion. No determination was made of the antigen specificity of the expanded peripheral T cells.

Sequencing was performed with immunoSEQ multiplex PCR; in TCRdb, only in-frame clones are kept and a portion is missing. This table has about 80,000 clones, about nine tenths appearing once. Remarks on this clone: What it recognizes is unknown.

V was clipped by 1 base and J by 3 bases, with 12 bases between them. CDR1 SGHTA and CDR2 FQGNSA come from the germline V gene. The CDR3 loop spans 15 amino acids. The TCR sequence derives from an adult with an advanced solid tumor such as melanoma, head and neck, liver or kidney cancer. The sequenced sample was CD4+ or CD8+ T cells sorted from blood, obtained in a trial of the OX40 agonist ivuxolimab. This chain joins TRBV7-2 and TRBJ1-2; the D gene is possibly TRBD1 (5 bases). CDR3: CASSLEVGTDYGYTF. CDR3 bases: TGTGCCAGCAGCTTAGAAGTCGGGACCGACTATGGCTACACCTTC.